Listed below are T cell receptor beta chains from one sample, sequenced in a study of T cell changes during pregnancy in multiple sclerosis. Here immunoSEQ multiplex PCR was the method, and the copy in TCRdb shows in-frame clones only, minus some. This repertoire shows 15,000 to 20,000 clones, 84% found once; its top ten account for 18%. The sequenced sample was CD8+ T cells from peripheral blood mononuclear cells, obtained in the third trimester of pregnancy. The receptors originated from a female donor in good health, enrolled as a control in a pregnancy study. Each CDR3 is given without its conserved first and last residue. Fields, in order: CDR3 length, V gene, D gene, CDR3 protein. D genes are given only for firm matches.

13 TRBV15 TRBD2 ATSRDTSGELGPF
13 TRBV7-8 TRBD2 ASSPTSGSGDEQF
14 TRBV25-1 NA ASSEGSSLYQETQY
12 TRBV6-4 TRBD1 ASSKTGGGDEQF
14 TRBV27 TRBD1 ASSQYGTGSGNTIY
14 TRBV5-1 NA ASSLTGFNYFSPLH
14 TRBV14 NA ASSQIWPPSGNTIY
14 TRBV5-1 NA ASSPTGFISGNTIY
12 TRBV2 TRBD1 ARERQGARYGYT
8 TRBV2 NA ASSDNEQF
12 TRBV19 NA ASSIAVRGETQY
12 TRBV4-3 NA ASSQEGQGTEAF
12 TRBV15 NA ATSRPREDTEAF
10 TRBV29-1 TRBD1 SVLGQNYGYT
9 TRBV29-1 NA SVEDTGELF
14 TRBV4-3 TRBD2 ASSQDSSGGVEELF
12 TRBV6-5 TRBD1 ASSSGQGSTEAF
15 TRBV4-1 TRBD2 ASSQDAAGVLPGELF
12 TRBV10-3 NA AISDPGGTDTQY
12 TRBV10-3 NA AISESTASEGYT
11 TRBV19 NA ASSMWQADEQF
11 TRBV29-1 TRBD1 SVPALTGIEAF
13 TRBV30 TRBD2 AWSASGSIAYEQY
13 TRBV2 NA ASSEGGQGNSPLH
14 TRBV25-1 TRBD1 ASSEGDRESNQPQH
13 TRBV2 NA ASSDWPVAKNIQY
12 TRBV10-3 NA AISEGAANTEAF
13 TRBV7-9 TRBD2 ASSMTSGDVNEQF
11 TRBV29-1 TRBD1 SVVGQDSYEQY
12 TRBV14 TRBD2 ASSSLAVSYEQY
15 TRBV30 TRBD1 AWNRDRTPSGANVLT
14 TRBV5-6 NA ASSYGSGGKAYEQY
13 TRBV19 NA ASSSTRESSYEQY
13 TRBV2 TRBD1 ASSGPGQELYGYT
12 TRBV7-2 NA ASSPLGGGEKLF
13 TRBV4-2 NA ASSQARSSYNEQF
12 TRBV27 TRBD1 ASRTGQLNQPQH
12 TRBV7-9 TRBD1 ASSSLDRDTEAF
11 TRBV7-6 NA ASSSASGDTQY
14 TRBV7-9 TRBD1 ASSFDRGFNTGELF
12 TRBV5-6 NA ASSLTGRNTEAF
12 TRBV6-4 TRBD2 ASSDGLAGNEQF
12 TRBV6-6 TRBD1 ASTEGTGADEQY
13 TRBV6-5 TRBD1 ASMVTQGDNQPQH
12 TRBV9 TRBD2 ASSPDGTRLGQY
11 TRBV7-2 NA ASSLAPQRGQY
9 TRBV2 NA ASSEDQQEY
14 TRBV5-1 TRBD2 ASSLGVSGSGETQY
12 TRBV27 NA ASSLRGPNDGYT
10 TRBV19 NA ASSRGYTEAF
13 TRBV5-1 NA ASSLYGQGADTQY
9 TRBV30 NA AWSPSEKLF
11 TRBV30 NA AWTPDSQETQY
12 TRBV27 TRBD2 ASRTGLADNEQF
12 TRBV7-2 NA ASSLFDSDNEQF
12 TRBV19 TRBD2 ASSSSGSGKTQY
13 TRBV25-1 TRBD2 ASSESAGSYNEQF
14 TRBV30 TRBD2 AWSAWSSGSYYEQY